Below, 8 T cell receptor beta chains from the same sample are listed, as sequenced in a study of control samples from healthy donors and cancer patients (dated by TCRdb to the early 2020s). To prepare the library, the immunoSEQ multiplex PCR assay was applied. TCRdb took over this immuneACCESS table, retaining in-frame rearrangements with V and J assigned. Such tables are incomplete; in checked studies, under half of the missing clones stem from an unresolved V gene, and the remainder is unexplained. This sample gives roughly 140,000 clones in total; roughly 92% of them show up just once. The ten most abundant clones make up approximately 2.5% of the sample. Specimen: blood. All receptors derive from a man aged 50 to 59 in good health.

The V gene is TRBV28, the J gene TRBJ2-1; D is unclear. The CDR3 is made up of 12 amino acids. V shed 5 bases and J shed 4 bases, with 6 bases lying between them. In germline, CDR1 is MDHEN, CDR2 SYDVKM. CDR3 protein: CASSKGYNEQFF. The CDR3 DNA sequence: TGTGCCAGCAGTAAAGGTTACAATGAGCAGTTCTTC.

This clone was picked up one time. The chain has TRBV28 and TRBJ2-6; 9 bases fit TRBD1. V was pared by 5 bases and J by 0 bases, with 11 bases of the junction left unmatched. Germline V gives CDR1 MDHEN, CDR2 SYDVKM. The CDR3 is made up of 19 amino acids. For the CDR3, the DNA is TGTGCCAGCAGTCTCCACCCGGGACAGGGCTTCTCTGGGGCCAACGTCCTGACTTTC. It encodes CASSLHPGQGFSGANVLTF. Full variable domain (remainder filled in from reference TRBV28 and TRBJ2-6): DVKVTQSSRYLVKRTGEKVFLECVQDMDHENMFWYRQDPGLGLRLIYFSYDVKMKEKGDIPEGYSVSREKKERFSLILESASTNQTSMYLCASSLHPGQGFSGANVLTFGAGSRLTVL.

The chain employs TRBV27 and TRBJ2-5, with 9 nucleotides matching TRBD2. This CDR3 comprises 15 residues. V lost 2 bases to trimming and J lost 5 bases; unmatched junction nucleotides: 6. From germline, CDR1 is MNHEY and CDR2 SMNVEV (reference sequence). The CDR3 here is CASSLQAGGGETQYF. In DNA form, the CDR3 reads TGTGCCAGCAGTTTACAGGCGGGAGGGGGGGAGACCCAGTACTTC.

The chain has TRBV7-9 and TRBJ1-1; D is uncertain. The CDR3 is 13 amino acids. Germline CDR1 reads SEHNR; CDR2 reads FQNEAQ (reference sequence). V was pared by 3 bases and J by 4 bases, with 9 bases between. As DNA, the CDR3 is TGTGCCAGCAGCTTTGCCGCGGCCACTGAAGCTTTCTTT. Translated, it gives CASSFAAATEAFF.

The chain carries TRBV5-6 and TRBJ1-5, with 8 bases that match TRBD1. The CDR3 is 16 amino acids. Germline CDR1 reads SGHDT; CDR2 reads YYEEEE. The trim removed 4 bases at V and 3 bases at J, leaving 9 bases unmatched. In DNA, the CDR3 is TGTGCCAGCAGCCTCGGTTGGGGACAGGACAATCAGCCCCAGCATTTT. This codes for CASSLGWGQDNQPQHF.

Here the CDR3 reads CASRLGGGYTF. DNA for the CDR3: TGTGCCAGCAGACTGGGGGGCGGCTACACCTTC. The V and J genes are TRBV12-3 or TRBV12-4 and TRBJ1-2; TRBD1 is a possible D gene (6 bases). Trimming stripped 6 bases from V and 8 bases from J, with 10 bases between. This CDR3 contains 11 residues.

The rearrangement joins TRBV5-1 to TRBJ2-1; weak D call: TRBD2 (5 bases). The CDR3 loop spans 13 amino acids. The germline V and J ends were trimmed by 3 bases and 9 bases, with 13 bases remaining between them. Germline V lookup: CDR1 SGHRS, CDR2 YFSETQ. The CDR3: CASSSPGEGEQFF. The CDR3 DNA reads TGCGCCAGCAGCTCCCCAGGTGAGGGTGAGCAGTTCTTC.

This chain links TRBV11-3 with TRBJ2-2; the D is unclear. V gave up 2 bases and J gave up 2 bases, with 6 bases separating them. Looked up from germline, CDR1 is SGHNT and CDR2 is YENEEA. The CDR3 is made up of 14 amino acids. The CDR3 region has the DNA TGTGCCAGCAGCTTAAACAGAAACACCGGGGAGCTGTTTTTT. Translated, it gives CASSLNRNTGELFF.